This T cell receptor (beta chain) was obtained from a study of OX40 agonist ivuxolimab in advanced cancers. J lost 10 bases, V lost 11 bases, and 18 bases had no gene match. The CDR3 consists of 14 residues. Germline CDR1 is LNHNV and CDR2 is YYDKDF (reference sequence). The data were produced by immunoSEQ multiplex PCR, yet TCRdb's version contains in-frame clones alone and is incomplete. Among approximately 49,000 clones listed, around 84% were seen once. The TCR was taken from an adult with an advanced solid tumor such as melanoma, head and neck, liver or kidney cancer. The sample in question was CD4+ or CD8+ T cells sorted from blood, obtained in a trial of the OX40 agonist ivuxolimab. V usage is TRBV15 and J usage is TRBJ2-5; 8 bases line up with TRBD1. The CDR3 DNA reads as TGTGCCGCCGGACAGGGAGTAGAAAATATGTTCCAGTACTTC. Translation gives CAAGQGVENMFQYF.